This TCR beta chain was sequenced during a study of regulatory T cells in long-lasting Graves disease. Indicated time point: newly diagnosed GD, antithyroid drugs for less than 3 months. PBMC-derived RNA was used for the TCR library. The trim removed 6 bases at V and 3 bases at J, leaving 4 bases unmatched. This CDR3 has 14 residues. The germline gives CDR1 MNHEY, CDR2 SMNVEV (reference sequence). This clonotype was seen at least ten times. Construction of TCR beta libraries relied on iRepertoire HTBI primers and on Arm-PCR targeting CDR3 regions. TCRdb used MiXCR to reprocess the multiplex PCR reads, holding one entry per CDR3 protein. Counted here are 550,000 to 600,000 distinct CDR3 sequences, about 16% occurring once; the ten biggest clones make up about 12%. These data also formed part of another study, on T cells in Graves' hyperthyroidism and ophthalmopathy.

The TCR originated in a man aged 18 to 35 with Graves disease. The sample here was peripheral blood mononuclear cells (PBMCs), taken at new diagnosis, from a patient treated with antithyroid drugs. V usage is TRBV27 and J usage is TRBJ2-7; 11 positions agree with TRBD2. CDR3 nucleotides: TGTGCCAGCAGCCCGGGACTAGCGGTCTACGAGCAGTACTTC. This translates into CASSPGLAVYEQYF.